The source of this TCR beta chain is a study of shared clonotypes between healthy human individuals. The overall study: There were three CD4 naive, three CD4 memory, two CD8 naive and one CD8 memory plates per donor.

Germline CDR1 and CDR2: LNHDA and SQIVND (reference sequence). The CDR3 is 15 residues long. Deletions cut 1 base from V and 4 bases from J, with 13 bases between. This clone has more than one count but fewer than ten. CD8 cells classed as naive were CD45RO-negative and positively selected for CCR7, excluding terminally differentiated effector memory CD45RA+ cells. The donors, healthy adults who were HIV-negative, had experienced no recent acute infections or vaccinations. Assay runs were performed at deep level. Profiling relied on immunoSEQ multiplex PCR, and the TCRdb table lists in-frame clones only, not all of them. The table has about 2.1 million clones, 93% seen once.

The specimen was naive CD8+ T cells from PBMCs. This TCR was recovered from a man aged 18 to 35 in good health. Some clones in this sample may be carry-over from other donors' samples. The chain links TRBV19 to TRBJ1-2, with D unresolved. The CDR3 DNA sequence: TGTGCCAGTAGTATAGCCCCGGGAGGCATCTATGGCTACACCTTC. Its protein is CASSIAPGGIYGYTF.